This entry lists 22 T cell receptor beta chains sequenced from one sample in a study of blood T cells in healthy people across ages. Primers used in a second PCR of about 7 to 12 cycles were a sample-barcoded 5' primer and a J-beta primer mix. TCRdb used MiXCR to reprocess the 5' RACE reads, holding one entry per CDR3 protein. The table has around 1,000,000 distinct CDR3 sequences, approximately 25% seen once. These data were also reused for a study on T cells of mothers and their children.

Sequencing was performed on blood. These receptors all come from a girl aged 2-10 years in good health.

This clonotype has only a few counts. The chain combines TRBV28 with TRBJ2-2; a weak D match, TRBD1 (5 bases). The CDR3 length is 15 residues. Trimming left V 5 bases short and J 3 bases short, with 13 bases between. Germline V gives CDR1 MDHEN, CDR2 SYDVKM. Here the CDR3 DNA reads TGTGCCAGCAGTCTTCAGGGATTTGACACCGGGGAGCTGTTTTTT. Translated: CASSLQGFDTGELFF.

This clonotype was seen a few times. The chain uses TRBV6-1 and TRBJ1-1, with D unclear. CDR3 length: 11 residues. The germline V and J ends were trimmed by 7 bases and 5 bases, with 8 bases remaining between them. The V gene's germline CDR1 is MNHNS and CDR2 SASEGT. The CDR3 loop is CASTRTTEAFF. The CDR3 coding sequence is TGTGCCAGCACCCGAACGACTGAAGCTTTCTTT.

This clonotype was recorded a few times. The V call is TRBV7-9, the J call TRBJ2-7; 9 bases fit TRBD2. J was trimmed by 5 bases and V by 5 bases; bases with no gene match: 7. This CDR3 spans 14 amino acids. The germline V gene has CDR1 SEHNR and CDR2 FQNEAQ (reference sequence). CDR3 loop: CASSPGLALDEQYF. The CDR3 region has the DNA TGTGCCAGCAGCCCGGGACTAGCATTAGACGAGCAGTACTTC.

This clonotype came up a few times. The chain uses TRBV7-9 and TRBJ2-2; 9 bases match TRBD1. Trimming removed 5 bases from V and 4 bases from J; junction bases left unmatched: 8. The germline CDR1 and CDR2 sequences are SEHNR and FQNEAQ (reference sequence). This CDR3 region has 16 residues. CDR3 residues: CASSQGDRDFTGELFF. CDR3 in DNA: TGTGCCAGCAGCCAAGGGGACAGGGACTTCACCGGGGAGCTGTTTTTT.

This clonotype has a handful of counts. The gene calls are TRBV3-1 and TRBJ1-2, with 7 bases lining up with TRBD1. V was pared by 4 bases and J by 7 bases, with 9 bases of the junction left unmatched. The CDR3 totals 14 residues. Germline lookup yields CDR1 LGHDT and CDR2 YNNKEL (reference sequence). CDR3: CASSPGTATCGYTF. Written as DNA, the CDR3 is TGTGCCAGCAGCCCCGGGACAGCGACCTGTGGCTACACCTTC. Looking up the rest from reference TRBV3-1 and TRBJ1-2 gives the full variable domain: DTAVSQTPKYLVTQMGNDKSIKCEQNLGHDTMYWYKQDSKKFLKIMFSYNNKELIINETVPNRFSPKSPDKAHLNLHINSLELGDSAVYFCASSPGTATCGYTFGSGTRLTVV.

This clonotype was seen a few times. J is TRBJ2-1 and V is TRBV5-1; 10 bases are shared with TRBD2. V was pared by 4 bases and J by 7 bases, with 8 bases of the junction left unmatched. This CDR3 comprises 15 residues. Germline CDR1 SGHRS, CDR2 YFSETQ. The CDR3, as DNA: TGCGCCAGCAGCGTAGATCCGGGACTAGCGAATGAGCAGTTCTTC. Translation: CASSVDPGLANEQFF.

The rearrangement joins TRBV5-1 to TRBJ1-1; D is unresolved. This CDR3 spans 16 amino acids. Germline values: CDR1 SGHRS, CDR2 YFSETQ. Trimming took off 5 bases at V and 1 base at J, with 18 bases between the two ends. The CDR3 sequence: CASSKTSVRENTEAFF. For the CDR3, the DNA is TGCGCCAGCAGTAAAACCAGTGTTAGGGAGAACACTGAAGCTTTCTTT.

The chain couples TRBV20-1 to TRBJ2-2; D gene ambiguous. Trimming removed 0 bases from V and 9 bases from J, with 17 bases in between. The CDR3 sequence is 15 residues long. From germline, CDR1 is DFQATT and CDR2 SNEGSKA (reference sequence). This CDR3 is CSARESTGLDRELFF. CDR3 DNA sequence: TGCAGTGCTAGAGAGAGCACCGGGCTGGACCGGGAGCTGTTTTTT.

V gene TRBV4-2 combines with J gene TRBJ2-7; tentative D call: TRBD1 (6 bases). Germline CDR1 is LGHNA and CDR2 is YNFKEQ. The CDR3 is made up of 15 amino acids. V was pared by 0 bases and J by 3 bases, with 12 bases between. The DNA of the CDR3 is TGTGCCAGCAGCCAAGATCTACCAGGGGTCTACGAGCAGTACTTC. Its protein product is CASSQDLPGVYEQYF.

This CDR3 reads CASSLDQKTTNSSGNTIYF. In DNA, the CDR3 is TGTGCCAGCAGCTTAGATCAAAAGACGACAAATAGCTCTGGAAACACCATATATTTT. The V and J genes are TRBV11-3 and TRBJ1-3; D gene ambiguous. With 0 bases removed from V and 0 bases from J, the gap between germline ends came to 18 bases. Germline-derived CDR1 and CDR2 are SGHNT and YENEEA. The CDR3 spans 19 residues.

Only a few counts were recorded for this clonotype. V gene TRBV28 combines with J gene TRBJ2-5; 8 nucleotides line up with TRBD1. There are 15 residues in the CDR3. Trimming at V came to 4 bases and at J to 7 bases, leaving 11 bases not matched to a gene. CDR1 is MDHEN and CDR2 is SYDVKM in the germline V gene. Here the CDR3 DNA reads TGTGCCAGCAGTTCGGGGACAGGTCCAGAAGGGACCCAGTACTTC. Translation gives CASSSGTGPEGTQYF.

The V call is TRBV20-1, the J call TRBJ2-5; 8 bases match TRBD2. Germline V gene sequence: CDR1 DFQATT, CDR2 SNEGSKA (reference sequence). The V and J ends lost 0 bases and 0 bases, in that order; junction bases with no gene match: 3. This CDR3 spans 15 amino acids. The CDR3 loop is CSARDERGYQETQYF. CDR3 bases: TGCAGTGCTAGAGATGAGCGGGGGTACCAAGAGACCCAGTACTTC.

V is TRBV12-3 or TRBV12-4 and J is TRBJ2-4; the D gene is possibly TRBD2 (6 bases). This CDR3 has 13 residues. The V gene lost 5 bases and the J gene lost 9 bases, with 14 bases spanning the gap. The CDR3 sequence: CASSDTRGTIQYF. The DNA of the CDR3 is TGTGCCAGCAGTGACACCCGCGGGACCATTCAGTACTTC.

The CDR3 DNA reads TGCAGTGCTAGCGCCGGCCTACAAGTTTTAGCCAAAAACATTCAGTACTTC. This gives the protein CSASAGLQVLAKNIQYF. The J gene is TRBJ2-4, the V gene TRBV20-1, with D hard to call. From germline, CDR1 is DFQATT and CDR2 SNEGSKA (reference sequence). Trimming removed 3 bases from V and 0 bases from J, with 18 bases in between. The CDR3 is 17 residues long.

CDR3 loop: CASSLEELSLDNEQFF. The CDR3 nucleotides are TGTGCCAGCAGCTTAGAGGAACTCAGCTTGGACAATGAGCAGTTCTTC. V is TRBV7-2 and J is TRBJ2-1; no reliable D call. The germline V gene encodes CDR1 SGHTA and CDR2 FQGNSA. This CDR3 comprises 16 residues. Deletions cut 1 base from V and 5 bases from J, with 15 bases between.

This clonotype occurred a few times. The chain uses TRBV4-2 and TRBJ2-7; D unclear. Germline CDR1 reads LGHNA; CDR2 reads YNFKEQ. There are 14 residues in the CDR3. V was cut by 0 bases and J by 4 bases, with 10 bases left in between. CDR3 sequence: CASSQETARYEQYF. The CDR3 bases are TGTGCCAGCAGCCAAGAAACAGCTCGTTACGAGCAGTACTTC.

This sequence joins TRBV4-2 and TRBJ2-1; D unresolved. Germline CDR1 reads LGHNA; CDR2 reads YNFKEQ. V lost 4 bases to trimming and J lost 1 base, with 8 bases between them. CDR3 length: 14 residues. CDR3 sequence: CASSPYQSYNEQFF. In nucleotides, the CDR3 is TGTGCCAGCAGCCCCTATCAGTCCTACAATGAGCAGTTCTTC.

This clonotype was observed a few times. V and J are TRBV28 and TRBJ1-2; 7 bases match TRBD1. The germline V gene encodes CDR1 MDHEN and CDR2 SYDVKM. The length of the CDR3 is 13 residues. V lost 6 bases and J lost 8; bases outside the gene matches: 9. CDR3 sequence (DNA): TGTGCCAGCAGGGTCAGGGGGATTGAGGGCTACACCTTC. Protein product: CASRVRGIEGYTF.

Worth noting for this clonotype: This may stem from a read error, because a much larger clone lies one nucleotide away. The CDR3 DNA is TGTGCCAGCAGCCAAGCCGGGGGCCCTCCCCTAGGGCAGCACTTC. This encodes CASSQAGGPPLGQHF. This rearrangement joins TRBV3-1 to TRBJ2-7; D may match TRBD1 or TRBD2 (6 bases each). This CDR3 has 15 amino acids. Germline CDR1 is LGHDT and CDR2 is YNNKEL (reference sequence).

The rearrangement uses TRBV28 and TRBJ2-3; TRBD2 agrees at 7 bases. CDR1 and CDR2 (germline): MDHEN, SYDVKM. CDR3 size: 18 residues. Germline trimming cut 6 bases from V and 0 bases from J; bases unmatched to any gene: 15. CDR3 coding DNA: TGTGCCAGCAGCCCTAATCCTAAGCGGGACTCTAGCACAGATACGCAGTATTTT. Protein sequence: CASSPNPKRDSSTDTQYF.

V usage is TRBV7-3 and J usage is TRBJ2-4, with D uncertain. Germline CDR1 and CDR2: SGHTA and FQGTGA. CDR3 length: 14 amino acids. With 4 bases removed from V and 9 bases from J, the gap between germline ends came to 16 bases. In DNA, the CDR3 is TGTGCCAGCAGCTCTGGGCTATCAGGTAGCATTCAGTACTTC. Protein sequence: CASSSGLSGSIQYF.

This clonotype came up a few times. CDR3: CASSQAEPYEQYF. CDR3 bases: TGCGCCAGCAGCCAAGCTGAACCCTACGAGCAGTACTTC. V gene TRBV4-1 combines with J gene TRBJ2-7; D gene unclear. Trimming removed 1 base at V and 2 bases at J, with 6 bases between. Germline loops: CDR1 MGHRA, CDR2 YSYEKL. This CDR3 is 13 amino acids long.